This T cell receptor beta chain was retrieved from a study of T cells in tumors after PD-1 blockade. About the study: Either cemiplimab 350 mg every 2 weeks or pembrolizumab 200 mg every 3 weeks was given. Mean per blood sample: about 110,000 templates (about 24,679-260,000), 36,536 unique clonotypes.

This clone was counted a single time. Profiling relied on immunoSEQ multiplex PCR, and the TCRdb table lists in-frame clones only, not all of them. The sample holds about 33,000 clones, more than 70% seen once. CDR3 size: 14 residues. The germline gives CDR1 LNHDA, CDR2 SQIVND (reference sequence). V lost 5 bases to trimming and J lost 0 bases, with 11 bases between them. Input was roughly 600 ng to 6,004 ng of genomic DNA from tumor or blood. Sequencing used PBMCs, obtained before anti-PD-1 treatment. The gene calls are TRBV19 and TRBJ2-7, with D possibly matching TRBD1 (5 bases). This TCR came from a human donor with basal cell carcinoma. The CDR3 region is CASSSLTGSYEQYF. DNA for the CDR3: TGTGCCAGTAGTTCTCTAACAGGCTCCTACGAGCAGTACTTC.